The 23 T cell receptor beta chains below all came from one sample that was sequenced in a study of post-analysis software for immune sequencing data. Notes on the study in general: Patients carried four or five TRBV segments more frequently than controls did, and TRBV5-6, TRBV5-1 and TRBV20-1 were among them.

These receptors are not linked to any known antigen. TCR beta libraries were prepared from cDNA with unique molecular identifiers. TCRdb reprocessed the PCR reads with MiXCR, giving one entry per CDR3 protein. The sample yields some 800,000 distinct CDR3 sequences, roughly 46% seen once. The sample was blood. The receptors shown here come from a girl aged 5-17 years with multiple sclerosis.

The chain employs TRBV7-8 and TRBJ2-3, with D maybe TRBD1 (6 bases). This CDR3 is built from 16 residues. Per the germline V gene, CDR1 is SGHVS and CDR2 is FQNEAQ. Trimming left V 5 bases short and J 0 bases short, with 15 bases between. The CDR3 coding sequence is TGTGCCAGCAGCACCAGACAGGCCTCTAGCACAGATACGCAGTATTTT. It translates to CASSTRQASSTDTQYF.

This clonotype was detected a few times. The V gene is TRBV12-3 or TRBV12-4, the J gene TRBJ1-2, with 9 bases that match TRBD1. With 6 bases clipped from V and 6 bases from J, the junction kept 8 bases outside the gene matches. The CDR3 totals 14 residues. The CDR3 reads CASSKGQGVHGYTF. CDR3 coding DNA: TGTGCCAGCAGCAAGGGACAGGGCGTCCATGGCTACACCTTC.

This rearrangement joins TRBV29-1 to TRBJ2-5; TRBD1 agrees at 7 bases. The V segment lost 4 bases and the J segment 3 bases; nucleotides outside the gene matches: 2. CDR1 is SQVTM and CDR2 is ANQGSEA in the germline V gene. CDR3 length equals 12 residues. CDR3 sequence: CSVVGTEETQYF. The CDR3, as DNA: TGCAGCGTTGTGGGGACAGAAGAGACCCAGTACTTC. Combining the CDR3 with reference TRBV29-1 and TRBJ2-5 gives the whole variable domain SAVISQKPSRDICQRGTSLTIQCQVDSQVTMMFWYRQQPGQSLTLIATANQGSEATYESGFVIDKFPISRPNLTFSTLTVSNMSPEDSSIYLCSVVGTEETQYFGPGTRLLVL.

This clonotype was observed a few times. The J gene is TRBJ2-2, the V gene TRBV10-3, with TRBD2 as a possible D gene (6 bases). This CDR3 contains 12 residues. V lost 9 bases and J 5 bases, leaving 10 bases between the germline ends. Germline V gene data show CDR1 as ENHRY and CDR2 as SYGVKD. The CDR3 reads CAMLGGTGELFF. The CDR3 bases are TGTGCCATGCTAGGAGGGACCGGGGAGCTGTTTTTT.

This clonotype occurred a few times. This chain connects TRBV7-3 to TRBJ2-1; 7 positions match TRBD2. Germline loops: CDR1 SGHTA, CDR2 FQGTGA. With 2 bases clipped from V and 9 bases from J, the junction kept 4 bases outside the gene matches. There are 13 residues in the CDR3. The CDR3 nucleotides read TGTGCCAGCAGCTTAGGGAGGGCCGTTGAGCAGTTCTTC. It encodes CASSLGRAVEQFF.

A few counts support this clonotype. J is TRBJ2-5 and V is TRBV20-1; D gene ambiguous. V was clipped by 4 bases and J by 1 base, with 10 bases between them. The CDR3 covers 13 residues. Germline loops: CDR1 DFQATT, CDR2 SNEGSKA (reference sequence). The CDR3: CSAIPRVQETQYF. CDR3 DNA sequence: TGCAGTGCTATCCCGAGAGTCCAAGAGACCCAGTACTTC.

As for this clonotype: A read error may account for a junction end that differs from germline. V and J are TRBV4-1 and TRBJ2-3; D ambiguous. The CDR3 runs to 13 residues. The germline V gene has CDR1 MGHRA and CDR2 YSYEKL. The CDR3 protein is CASSPTPFDTQYF. Written as DNA, the CDR3 is TGTGCCAGCAGCCCCACCCCTTTTGATACGCAGTATTTT.

Points on this clonotype: One base away lies a much larger clone, so this may be a sequencing read error. The V call is TRBV5-6, the J call TRBJ2-6; D unclear. The CDR3 spans 16 residues. CDR1 is SGHDT, CDR2 YYEEEE, per germline. CDR3 DNA: TGTGCCGGCAGCTCTGACCGTCACTCTGGGGCCAACGTCCTGACTTTC. It specifies CAGSSDRHSGANVLTF.

DNA of the CDR3: TGTGCCATCCACAGGGTCGCTGGGGCCAACGTCCTGACTTTC. Translation gives CAIHRVAGANVLTF. V gene TRBV12-3 or TRBV12-4 combines with J gene TRBJ2-6, with D possibly TRBD1 on 6 matching bases. The V and J ends lost 10 bases and 2 bases respectively, with 12 bases between them. The CDR3 loop spans 14 amino acids.

The chain recombines TRBV6-5 with TRBJ2-5; TRBD2 matches 11 bases. After removal of 4 bases from V and 4 bases from J, the junction contained 5 bases not matched to a gene. Looked up from germline, CDR1 is MNHEY and CDR2 is SVGAGI. The CDR3 runs 15 residues. DNA for the CDR3: TGTGCCAGCAGTTCGTTTCTAGCGGGGGGAGAGACCCAGTACTTC. Its translation: CASSSFLAGGETQYF.

This chain links TRBV15 with TRBJ1-2; D is unclear. V was cut by 5 bases and J by 4 bases, with 14 bases left in between. CDR1 is LNHNV and CDR2 is YYDKDF in the germline V gene (reference sequence). The CDR3 contains 14 residues. For the CDR3, the DNA is TGTGCCACCAGCCCGGACGGCAGTAGCTATGGCTACACCTTC. It encodes CATSPDGSSYGYTF.

This clonotype was seen many times. V usage is TRBV6-2 or TRBV6-3 and J usage is TRBJ2-4; 12 nucleotides align to TRBD2. Germline-derived CDR1 and CDR2 are MNHEY and SVGEGT. After removal of 6 bases from V and 7 bases from J, the junction contained 4 bases not matched to a gene. The CDR3 consists of 14 residues. The CDR3: CASRPLAGGNIQYF. For the CDR3, the DNA is TGTGCCAGCAGACCCCTAGCGGGAGGGAACATTCAGTACTTC.

The chain links TRBV12-3 or TRBV12-4 to TRBJ2-3; no clear D. The ends were cut back, 3 bases at V and 6 bases at J, with 7 bases in the middle. The CDR3 is 12 residues long. CDR3 in amino acids: CASSFWRDTQYF. As DNA, the CDR3 is TGTGCCAGCAGTTTCTGGCGGGATACGCAGTATTTT.

This clonotype was picked up a small number of times. The chain uses TRBV4-3 and TRBJ2-7; TRBD2 agrees at 14 bases. The V segment lost 0 bases and the J segment 6 bases; nucleotides outside the gene matches: 10. The length of the CDR3 is 18 residues. The germline V gene encodes CDR1 LGHNA and CDR2 YSLEER. CDR3 in DNA: TGCGCCAGCAGCCAAGATTCAGCCCGGACTAGCGGGAGGACCGAGCAGTACTTC. Its protein product is CASSQDSARTSGRTEQYF.

This clonotype was detected many times. The junction does not match germline at one end; this may be a read error. CDR3 loop: CASSLGGTSGYNEQFF. CDR3 bases: TGTGCCAGCAGTTTAGGAGGGACTAGCGGTTACAATGAGCAGTTCTTC. This sequence joins TRBV5-1 and TRBJ2-1, with 11 bases identical to TRBD2. Germline-derived CDR1 and CDR2 are SGHRS and YFSETQ. This CDR3 has 16 amino acids.

This clonotype was counted at least ten times. The gene calls are TRBV12-3 or TRBV12-4 and TRBJ2-6, with D hard to call. V was shortened by 9 bases and J by 2 bases, with 8 bases between the two germline ends. This CDR3 spans 13 amino acids. The DNA of the CDR3 is TGTGCCAGTCATTTGGCTGGGGCCAACGTCCTGACTTTC. It encodes CASHLAGANVLTF.

V and J are TRBV5-4 and TRBJ2-2, with 10 bases identical to TRBD2. The CDR3 contains 15 residues. Trimming at V came to 7 bases and at J to 1 base, leaving 4 bases not matched to a gene. Germline V gene sequence: CDR1 SGHNT, CDR2 YYREEE (reference sequence). CDR3 in DNA: TGTGCCAGCCATAGCGGGAGGAAGAACACCGGGGAGCTGTTTTTT. Its translation is CASHSGRKNTGELFF.

The J gene is TRBJ2-1, the V gene TRBV7-2, with 9 bases lining up with TRBD2. The CDR3 consists of 16 residues. Trimming removed 5 bases from V and 2 bases from J; junction bases left unmatched: 7. Germline-derived CDR1 and CDR2 are SGHTA and FQGNSA. CDR3 amino acids: CASSRALAGAYNEQFF. As DNA, the CDR3 is TGTGCCAGCAGCCGCGCCTTAGCGGGGGCCTACAATGAGCAGTTCTTC. Based on the CDR3 plus reference TRBV7-2 and TRBJ2-1, the full variable domain is GAGVSQSPSNKVTEKGKDVELRCDPISGHTALYWYRQSLGQGLEFLIYFQGNSAPDKSGLPSDRFSAERTGGSVSTLTIQRTQQEDSAVYLCASSRALAGAYNEQFFGPGTRLTVL.

This chain links TRBV7-3 with TRBJ2-3, with 7 bases lining up with TRBD2. Germline values: CDR1 SGHTA, CDR2 FQGTGA. The CDR3 consists of 15 residues. Trimming removed 4 bases from V and 1 base from J; junction bases left unmatched: 5. The CDR3 loop reads CASSSERGRTDTQYF. The CDR3 bases are TGTGCCAGCAGCTCTGAGCGGGGCCGCACAGATACGCAGTATTTT.

This clonotype was detected a few times. The rearrangement uses TRBV27 and TRBJ2-2; 7 bases fit TRBD2. Germline assignment: CDR1 MNHEY and CDR2 SMNVEV (reference sequence). The length of the CDR3 is 19 residues. J gave up 2 bases and V 7 bases, and 19 bases lay outside the gene matches. The CDR3 DNA is TGTGCCAGCACCCGACTTTGGACCCCGGGACTACCTAACACCGGGGAGCTGTTTTTT. The encoded protein is CASTRLWTPGLPNTGELFF.

The chain employs TRBV6-1 and TRBJ2-7, with D perhaps matching TRBD1 or TRBD2 (5 bases each). V was cut by 2 bases and J by 5 bases, with 19 bases left in between. The V gene's germline CDR1 is MNHNS and CDR2 SASEGT. The CDR3 sequence is 16 residues long. CDR3 nucleotides: TGTGCCAGCAGTGAATTGGTCGGGACCCACACGGACGAGCAGTACTTC. Its protein is CASSELVGTHTDEQYF.

The V and J genes are TRBV6-1 and TRBJ2-7; a weak D match, TRBD2 (5 bases). Trimming left V 3 bases short and J 3 bases short, with 9 bases between. This CDR3 contains 13 residues. Looked up from germline, CDR1 is MNHNS and CDR2 is SASEGT. The CDR3 region has the DNA TGTGCCAGCAGTGAGCGGGTAAACTACGAGCAGTACTTC. This gives the protein CASSERVNYEQYF.

The chain recombines TRBV10-3 with TRBJ2-1; the match to TRBD2 covers 12 bases. Germline trimming cut 4 bases from V and 5 bases from J; bases unmatched to any gene: 0. Germline-derived CDR1 and CDR2 are ENHRY and SYGVKD. The CDR3 length is 14 residues. The chain's CDR3 is CAISGTSGNNEQFF. The CDR3 bases are TGTGCCATCAGTGGGACTAGCGGGAACAATGAGCAGTTCTTC.